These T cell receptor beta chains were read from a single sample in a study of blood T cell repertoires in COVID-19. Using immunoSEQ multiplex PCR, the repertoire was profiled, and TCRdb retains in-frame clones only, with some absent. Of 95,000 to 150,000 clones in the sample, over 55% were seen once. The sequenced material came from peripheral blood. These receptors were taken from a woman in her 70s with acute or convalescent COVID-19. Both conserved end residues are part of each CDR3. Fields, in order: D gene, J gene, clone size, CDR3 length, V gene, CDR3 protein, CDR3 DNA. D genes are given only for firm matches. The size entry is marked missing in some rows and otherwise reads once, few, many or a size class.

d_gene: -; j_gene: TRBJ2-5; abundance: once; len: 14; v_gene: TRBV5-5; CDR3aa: CASSFTGPEETQYF; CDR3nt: TGTGCCAGCAGCTTTACAGGGCCGGAAGAGACCCAGTACTTC
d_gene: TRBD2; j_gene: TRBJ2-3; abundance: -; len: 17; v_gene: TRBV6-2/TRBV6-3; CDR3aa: CASSYSPSGASTDTQYF; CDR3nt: TGTGCCAGCAGTTACTCGCCCAGCGGGGCCAGCACAGATACGCAGTATTTT
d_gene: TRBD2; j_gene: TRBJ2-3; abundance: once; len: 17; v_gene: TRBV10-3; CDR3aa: CAISVSASGPRTDTQYF; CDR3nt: TGTGCCATCAGTGTCTCGGCTAGCGGCCCTCGCACAGATACGCAGTATTTT
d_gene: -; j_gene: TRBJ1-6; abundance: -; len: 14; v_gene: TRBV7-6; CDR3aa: CASSLGTDNSPLHF; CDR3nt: TGTGCCAGCAGCTTAGGCACAGATAATTCACCCCTCCACTTT
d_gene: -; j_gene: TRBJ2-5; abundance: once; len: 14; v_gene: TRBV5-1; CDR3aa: CASSLSGSRETQYF; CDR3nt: TGCGCCAGCAGCTTGAGCGGATCTCGAGAGACCCAGTACTTC
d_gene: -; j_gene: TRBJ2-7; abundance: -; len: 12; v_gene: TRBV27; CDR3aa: CASSLSGSEQYF; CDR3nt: TGTGCCAGCAGTTTATCGGGGAGCGAGCAGTACTTC
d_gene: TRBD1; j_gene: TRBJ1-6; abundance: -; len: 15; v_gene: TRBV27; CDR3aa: CASSQTGTDYSPLHF; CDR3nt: TGTGCCAGCAGTCAGACCGGGACAGATTATTCACCCCTCCACTTT
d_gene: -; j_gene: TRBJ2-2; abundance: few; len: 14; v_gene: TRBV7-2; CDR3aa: CASSLARGTGELFF; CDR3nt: TGTGCCAGCAGCTTAGCACGGGGCACCGGGGAGCTGTTTTTT
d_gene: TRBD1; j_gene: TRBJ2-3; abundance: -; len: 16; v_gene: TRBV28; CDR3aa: CASSYTPGQGFYTQYF; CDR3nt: TGTGCCAGCAGCTATACTCCGGGACAGGGTTTCTATACGCAGTATTTT
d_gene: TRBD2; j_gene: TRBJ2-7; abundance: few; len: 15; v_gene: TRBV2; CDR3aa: CASSRSGGLSYEQYF; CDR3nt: TGTGCCAGCAGTCGTAGCGGGGGACTGTCCTACGAGCAGTACTTC
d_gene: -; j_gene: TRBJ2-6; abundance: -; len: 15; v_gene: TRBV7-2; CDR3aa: CASSTGSSGANVLTF; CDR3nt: TGTGCCAGCAGTACAGGATCCTCTGGGGCCAACGTCCTGACTTTC
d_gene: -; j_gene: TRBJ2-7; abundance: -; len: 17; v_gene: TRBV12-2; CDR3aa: CASRLAQAGVGNYEQYF; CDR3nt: TGTGCAAGTCGCTTAGCGCAGGCGGGAGTAGGGAACTACGAGCAGTACTTC
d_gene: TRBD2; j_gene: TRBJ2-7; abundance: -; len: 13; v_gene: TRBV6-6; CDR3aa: CASTPSGGYEQYF; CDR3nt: TGTGCCAGCACCCCGTCGGGGGGATACGAGCAGTACTTC
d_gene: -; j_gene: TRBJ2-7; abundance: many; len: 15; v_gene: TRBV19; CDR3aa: CASSIGVTSSYEQYF; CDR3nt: TGTGCCAGTAGTATAGGGGTTACTAGTTCCTACGAGCAGTACTTC
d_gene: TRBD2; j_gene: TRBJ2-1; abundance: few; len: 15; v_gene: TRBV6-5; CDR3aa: CASTQGLAGGNEQFF; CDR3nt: TGTGCCAGCACCCAGGGACTAGCGGGGGGGAATGAGCAGTTCTTC
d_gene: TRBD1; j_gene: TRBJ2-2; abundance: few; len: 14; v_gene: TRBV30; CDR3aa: CAWSHRGKAGELFF; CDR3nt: TGTGCCTGGAGTCACAGGGGGAAGGCCGGGGAGCTGTTTTTT
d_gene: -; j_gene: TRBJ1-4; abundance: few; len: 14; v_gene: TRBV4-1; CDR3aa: CASSQELLAEKLFF; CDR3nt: TGCGCCAGCAGCCAAGAACTCTTAGCTGAAAAACTGTTTTTT
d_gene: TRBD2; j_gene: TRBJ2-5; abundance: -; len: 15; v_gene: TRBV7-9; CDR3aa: CASGQTSGGEETQYF; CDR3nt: TGTGCCAGCGGGCAGACTAGCGGGGGGGAGGAGACCCAGTACTTC
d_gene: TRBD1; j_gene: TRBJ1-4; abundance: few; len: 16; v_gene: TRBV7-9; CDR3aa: CASSLRQGQGNEKLFF; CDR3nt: TGTGCCAGCAGTTTGCGACAGGGCCAAGGGAATGAAAAACTGTTTTTT
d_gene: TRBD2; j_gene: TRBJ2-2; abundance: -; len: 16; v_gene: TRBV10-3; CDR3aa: CATSGLAGGTAGELFF; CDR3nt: TGTGCCACTTCAGGACTAGCGGGAGGTACGGCCGGGGAGCTGTTTTTT
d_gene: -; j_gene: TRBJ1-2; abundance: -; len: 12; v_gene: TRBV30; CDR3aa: CAWSVRGYGYTF; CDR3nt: TGTGCCTGGAGTGTAAGGGGCTATGGCTACACCTTC
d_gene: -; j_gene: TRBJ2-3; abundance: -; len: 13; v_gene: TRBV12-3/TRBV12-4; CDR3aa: CASQGGWLDTQYF; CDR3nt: TGTGCCAGCCAGGGGGGTTGGTTAGATACGCAGTATTTT
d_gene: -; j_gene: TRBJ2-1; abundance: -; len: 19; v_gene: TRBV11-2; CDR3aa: CASSLLYPAQRRQDNEQFF; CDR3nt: TGTGCCAGCAGCTTACTATACCCCGCCCAGCGCAGACAGGACAATGAGCAGTTCTTC
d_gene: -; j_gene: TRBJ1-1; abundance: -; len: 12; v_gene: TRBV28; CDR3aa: CASSQLNTEAFF; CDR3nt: TGTGCCAGCAGTCAATTGAACACTGAAGCTTTCTTT
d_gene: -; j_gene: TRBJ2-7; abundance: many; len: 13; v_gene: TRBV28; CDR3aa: CASSWNRIYEQYF; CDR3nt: TGTGCCAGCAGTTGGAACAGAATATACGAGCAGTACTTC
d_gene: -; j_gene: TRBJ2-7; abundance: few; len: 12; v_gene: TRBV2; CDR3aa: CASSDRGYEQYF; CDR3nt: TGTGCCAGCAGTGACAGAGGCTACGAGCAGTACTTC
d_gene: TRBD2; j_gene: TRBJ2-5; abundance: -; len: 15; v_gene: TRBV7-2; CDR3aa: CASSSRTSGLETQYF; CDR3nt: TGTGCCAGCAGCTCCCGGACTAGCGGGTTGGAGACCCAGTACTTC
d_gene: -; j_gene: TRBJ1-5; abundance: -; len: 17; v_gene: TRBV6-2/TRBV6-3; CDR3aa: CASSADTGIIGNQPQHF; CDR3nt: TGTGCCAGCAGTGCTGATACAGGAATTATCGGCAATCAGCCCCAGCATTTT
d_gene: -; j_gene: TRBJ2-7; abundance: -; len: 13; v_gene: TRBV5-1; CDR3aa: CASSFTGINEQYF; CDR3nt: TGCGCCAGCAGCTTTACAGGAATAAACGAGCAGTACTTC
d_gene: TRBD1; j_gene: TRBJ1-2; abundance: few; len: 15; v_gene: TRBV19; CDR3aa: CASSRGTAYNYGYTF; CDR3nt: TGTGCCAGTAGTAGAGGGACAGCCTATAACTATGGCTACACCTTC
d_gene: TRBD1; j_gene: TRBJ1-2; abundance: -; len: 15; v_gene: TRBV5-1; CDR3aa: CASSLGDRENYGYTF; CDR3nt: TGCGCCAGCAGCTTGGGGGACAGGGAAAACTATGGCTACACCTTC
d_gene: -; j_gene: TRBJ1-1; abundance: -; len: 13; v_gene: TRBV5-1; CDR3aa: CASSFGRGTEAFF; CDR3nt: TGCGCCAGCAGCTTCGGGCGCGGGACTGAAGCTTTCTTT
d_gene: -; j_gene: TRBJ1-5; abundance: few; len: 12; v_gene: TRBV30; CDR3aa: CAWSRGNQPQHF; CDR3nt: TGTGCCTGGAGTAGAGGCAATCAGCCCCAGCATTTT